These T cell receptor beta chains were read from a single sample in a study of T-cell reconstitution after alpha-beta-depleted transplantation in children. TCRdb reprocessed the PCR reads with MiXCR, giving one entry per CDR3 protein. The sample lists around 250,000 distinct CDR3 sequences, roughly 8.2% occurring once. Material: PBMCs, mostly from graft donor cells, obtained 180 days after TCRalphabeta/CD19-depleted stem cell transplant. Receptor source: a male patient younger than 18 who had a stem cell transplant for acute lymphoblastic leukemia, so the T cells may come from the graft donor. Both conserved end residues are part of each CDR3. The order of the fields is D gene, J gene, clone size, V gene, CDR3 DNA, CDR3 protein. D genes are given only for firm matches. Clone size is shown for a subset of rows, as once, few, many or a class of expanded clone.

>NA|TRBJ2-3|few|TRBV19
TGTGCCAGTACTCCTTTTGGGGGGTTACCGGATACGCAGTATTTT
CASTPFGGLPDTQYF
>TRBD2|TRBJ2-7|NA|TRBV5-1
TGCGCCAGCAGCTTAAGTATGGGGGGGATAAATTCCTACGAGCAGTACTTC
CASSLSMGGINSYEQYF
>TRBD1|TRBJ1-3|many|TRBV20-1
TGCAGTGCTAGTGACAGGGTAACTGGTCGAAACACCATATATTTT
CSASDRVTGRNTIYF
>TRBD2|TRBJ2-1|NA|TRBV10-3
TGTGCCATCAGTGAGTCCCCGGTAGCGGGAGGGCCCGGTTCCTACAATGAGCAGTTCTTC
CAISESPVAGGPGSYNEQFF
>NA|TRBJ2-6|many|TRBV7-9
TGTGCCAGCAGCTTTGGTGGGGCCAACGTCCTGACTTTC
CASSFGGANVLTF
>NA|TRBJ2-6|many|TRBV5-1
TGCGCCAGCAGCTTGAGGAGGGACAGCTCCTCTGGGGCCAACGTCCTGACTTTC
CASSLRRDSSSGANVLTF
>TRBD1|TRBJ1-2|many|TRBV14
TGTGCCAGCAGCCCTCCGGGACAGGATATTTCTGGCTACACCTTC
CASSPPGQDISGYTF
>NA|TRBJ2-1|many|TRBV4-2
TGTGCCAGCAGCCAAGGAGACTCCGCAAATGAGCAGTTCTTC
CASSQGDSANEQFF
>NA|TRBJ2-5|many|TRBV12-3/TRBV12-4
TGTGCCAGCAGCTCAACCGGGCAAGAGACCCAGTACTTC
CASSSTGQETQYF
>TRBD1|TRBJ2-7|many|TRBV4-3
TGCGCCAGCAGCCAAGGGACAGGGGTTCCCTACGAGCAGTACTTC
CASSQGTGVPYEQYF
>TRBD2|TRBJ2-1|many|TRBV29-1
TGCAGCGTTCTCGAGGGGGCTAGCGGGGCTAATGAGCAGTTCTTC
CSVLEGASGANEQFF
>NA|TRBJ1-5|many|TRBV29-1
TGCAGCGTTGAGATTGGCAGGGATCAGCCCCAGCATTTT
CSVEIGRDQPQHF
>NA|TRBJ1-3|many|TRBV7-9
TGTGCCAGCAGCTTAGGACGGGGGTCTGGAAACACCATATATTTT
CASSLGRGSGNTIYF
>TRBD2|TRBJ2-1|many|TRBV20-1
TGCAGTGCTCGGCCTAGCGGGAGACCAGTGGACTACAATGAGCAGTTCTTC
CSARPSGRPVDYNEQFF
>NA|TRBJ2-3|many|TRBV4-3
TGCGCCAGCAGCCAAGATGGGGCGGGCACAGATACGCAGTATTTT
CASSQDGAGTDTQYF
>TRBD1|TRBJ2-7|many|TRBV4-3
TGCGCCAGCAGCCAAGAGGGCAGGGGGCAAACGGAGCAGTACTTC
CASSQEGRGQTEQYF
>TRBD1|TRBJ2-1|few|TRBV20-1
TGCAGTGCCCCAGGGGGGACAGGTTACAATGAGCAGTTCTTC
CSAPGGTGYNEQFF
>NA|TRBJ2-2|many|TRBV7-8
TGTGCCAGCAGCTTAGCAGGGGCTAACACCGGGGAGCTGTTTTTT
CASSLAGANTGELFF
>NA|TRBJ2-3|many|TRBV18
TGTGCCAGCTCACCCCCGAGCACAGATACGCAGTATTTT
CASSPPSTDTQYF
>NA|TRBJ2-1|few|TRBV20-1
TGCAGTGCTAGACAAGTCCCGGACTACATTAATGAGCAGTTCTTC
CSARQVPDYINEQFF
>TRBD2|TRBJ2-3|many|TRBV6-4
TGTGCCAGCGACCCCTTCCAAACTAGCGGGAGGGCCTACCCCACAGGGAATACGCAGTATTTT
CASDPFQTSGRAYPTGNTQYF
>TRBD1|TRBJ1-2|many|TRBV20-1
TGCAGCGGTGACAGGGCTGGCTACACCTTC
CSGDRAGYTF
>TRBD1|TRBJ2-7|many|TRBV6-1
TGTGCCAGCAGCCTAAGCGCAGGGGGCTCCTACGAGCAGTACTTC
CASSLSAGGSYEQYF
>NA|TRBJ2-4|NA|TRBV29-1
TGCAGCGTTGTGCAGGGCATTCAGTACTTC
CSVVQGIQYF
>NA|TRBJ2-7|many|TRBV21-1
TGTGCCAGCAGCAAACGCGGCGGGGGGTCCTACGAGCAGTACTTC
CASSKRGGGSYEQYF
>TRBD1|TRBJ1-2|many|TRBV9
TGTGCCAGCAGCCCCCGGACAGGGCGGTGGGAGGCTAACTATGGCTACACCTTC
CASSPRTGRWEANYGYTF
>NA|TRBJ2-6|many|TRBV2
TGTGCCACCCGGGGGGCCAACGTCCTGACTTTC
CATRGANVLTF
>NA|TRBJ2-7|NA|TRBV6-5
TGTGCCAGCAGTTACCGACAAGACTCCGAGCAGTACTTC
CASSYRQDSEQYF
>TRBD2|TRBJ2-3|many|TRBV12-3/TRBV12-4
TGTGCCAGCAGTTTGGCGGGGGTGAATACGCAGTATTTT
CASSLAGVNTQYF
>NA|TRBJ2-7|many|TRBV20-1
TGCAGTGCTAGAGATCGGGTCGACAGCCACTACGAGCAGTACTTC
CSARDRVDSHYEQYF